Listed here are 21 T cell receptor beta chains from one sample, sequenced in a study of T cell repertoires in cytomegalovirus infection. TCRdb used MiXCR to reprocess the reads, holding one entry per CDR3 protein. The sample holds about a million distinct CDR3 sequences, around 31% seen once. For these receptors, no antigen is known. This specimen consisted of cultured CD8+ T cells from PBMCs, obtained from culture after CMV antigen stimulation. These receptors were obtained from a human donor in good health (CMV status not recorded). Some clones in this sample may be carry-over from other donors' samples.

The gene calls are TRBV10-3 and TRBJ2-7, with unresolved D. V gave up 0 bases and J gave up 7 bases, with 10 bases separating them. Germline V gene sequence: CDR1 ENHRY, CDR2 SYGVKD. The CDR3 is made up of 13 amino acids. CDR3 in DNA: TGTGCCATCAGTGAGTCGAAAGGCGCGGAGCAGTACGTC. Translated: CAISESKGAEQYV.

CDR3 sequence (DNA): TGCGCCAGCAGCTCGTCGGGGGCCACCGGGGAGCTGTTTTTT. Its translation: CASSSSGATGELFF. This chain connects TRBV5-1 to TRBJ2-2; D is perhaps TRBD1 or TRBD2 (6 bases each). The CDR3 covers 14 residues. V lost 3 bases, J lost 4 bases, and 10 bases lay in between. Looked up from germline, CDR1 is SGHRS and CDR2 is YFSETQ.

This clonotype was observed once. The CDR3 sequence is CASSLATGLRGPTQYF. CDR3 coding DNA: TGTGCCAGCAGTTTAGCTACGGGCCTGAGGGGCCCGACCCAGTACTTC. This chain connects TRBV12-3 or TRBV12-4 to TRBJ2-5; D possibly matches TRBD1 or TRBD2 (5 bases each). The CDR3 consists of 16 residues. Trimming took off 0 bases at V and 7 bases at J, with 18 bases between the two ends.

This clonotype was detected many times. This chain joins TRBV7-2 and TRBJ1-5; 8 bases match TRBD1. The germline gives CDR1 SGHTA, CDR2 FQGNSA. There are 16 residues in the CDR3. Trimming cost V 2 bases and J 3 bases; bases outside gene matches: 6. CDR3 nucleotide sequence: TGTGCCAGCAGCTTAATTAGGACAGGGAACAATCAGCCCCAGCATTTT. Its protein is CASSLIRTGNNQPQHF.

This clonotype appeared a few times. The V gene is TRBV27, the J gene TRBJ1-2; tentatively, D is TRBD1 (6 bases). This CDR3 comprises 15 residues. The V end lost 6 bases, the J end lost 3 bases, and 17 bases lay between the germline ends. CDR1 and CDR2 from the germline V gene are MNHEY and SMNVEV (reference sequence). The chain's CDR3 is CASRPAGTNYYGYTF. CDR3 bases: TGTGCCAGCAGACCTGCAGGGACAAACTACTATGGCTACACCTTC.

CDR3 sequence reads: CASSFRARRYTEAFF. CDR3 DNA sequence: TGTGCCAGCAGCTTCCGGGCTAGAAGGTACACTGAAGCTTTCTTT. The V call is TRBV7-2, the J call TRBJ1-1; D not certain. Trimming stripped 3 bases from V and 3 bases from J, with 14 bases between. Germline CDR1 reads SGHTA; CDR2 reads FQGNSA. There are 15 residues in the CDR3.

This clonotype was seen a handful of times. The chain combines TRBV19 with TRBJ2-5; no firm D call. The CDR3 is made up of 13 amino acids. Germline CDR1 and CDR2: LNHDA and SQIVND (reference sequence). The V and J ends lost 5 bases and 2 bases respectively, with 9 bases between them. CDR3 loop: CASSWAPQETQYF. The DNA of the CDR3 is TGTGCCAGTAGTTGGGCGCCTCAAGAGACCCAGTACTTC.

The chain couples TRBV25-1 to TRBJ2-5; 9 bases map to TRBD1. Trimming took 1 base from V and 1 from J; bases not matched to a gene: 1. This CDR3 is built from 15 residues. From germline, CDR1 is MGHDK and CDR2 SYGVNS. This CDR3 is CASSEWGQGQETQYF. The DNA for the CDR3 is TGTGCCAGCAGTGAATGGGGACAGGGCCAAGAGACCCAGTACTTC.

This clonotype appeared a few times. V and J are TRBV6-4 and TRBJ1-2, with 8 nucleotides matching TRBD1. Germline V CDR1 and CDR2: MRHNA, SNTAGT. This CDR3 has 17 amino acids. The V and J ends lost 6 bases and 4 bases, in that order; junction bases with no gene match: 16. The CDR3 is CASRNIRDRRLGYGYTF. In DNA form, the CDR3 reads TGTGCCAGCAGAAATATCCGGGACAGGAGGTTGGGCTATGGCTACACCTTC.

The chain has TRBV5-1 and TRBJ1-6; D gene ambiguous. The CDR3 is 13 amino acids. CDR1 is SGHRS and CDR2 is YFSETQ in the germline V gene. Trimming removed 4 bases at V and 9 bases at J, with 11 bases between. CDR3 coding DNA: TGCGCCAGCAGCATTAGCCTGGGTTCACCCCTCCACTTT. Protein: CASSISLGSPLHF.

The chain links TRBV4-1 to TRBJ1-1, with TRBD1 as a possible D gene (6 bases). Trimming cost V 2 bases and J 10 bases, with 14 bases left between them. The germline V gene encodes CDR1 MGHRA and CDR2 YSYEKL. This CDR3 spans 13 amino acids. The CDR3 here is CASSQPGQSGAFF. As DNA, the CDR3 is TGCGCCAGCAGCCAACCAGGACAGTCTGGAGCTTTCTTT.

In this sample, this clonotype turned up a few times. The genes are TRBV9 and TRBJ2-7; a weak D match, TRBD1 (5 bases). Germline CDR1 reads SGDLS; CDR2 reads YYNGEE. The CDR3 runs 13 residues. V shed 2 bases and J shed 6 bases, with 12 bases lying between them. This CDR3 reads CASSVGQGGEQYV. Written as DNA, the CDR3 is TGTGCCAGCAGCGTTGGGCAGGGCGGCGAGCAGTACGTC.

This clonotype occurred once. A much more abundant neighbour one base away suggests this may be a read error. The gene calls are TRBV7-6 and TRBJ1-1, with 9 nucleotides matching TRBD1. This CDR3 is built from 16 residues. Germline CDR1 reads SGHVS; CDR2 reads FNYEAQ. The CDR3 region has the DNA TGTGCCAACAGCTTAGGCTGGGGACAGGGAGAAACTGAAGCTTTCTTT. It specifies CANSLGWGQGETEAFF.

This clonotype was seen a handful of times. The rearrangement joins TRBV20-1 to TRBJ1-4; no definite D call. Trimming left V 4 bases short and J 14 bases short, with 23 bases between. Germline CDR1 and CDR2: DFQATT and SNEGSKA (reference sequence). This CDR3 contains 14 residues. The CDR3 nucleotides read TGCAGTGCTACTAGAGATCCGTTAGAATTACATCTGTTTTTT. It translates to CSATRDPLELHLFF.

Notes on this clonotype: Since a much larger clone is just one base distant, this may be a read error. The chain links TRBV7-9 to TRBJ2-3, with 7 bases that match TRBD1. With the DNA end fitting TRBJ1-5 better, the J assignment may be wrong. Per germline, CDR1 SEHNR and CDR2 FQNEAQ (reference sequence). The CDR3 runs 17 residues. CDR3 in amino acids: CASSHHPGLAGTDTQHF. CDR3 in DNA: TGTGCCAGCAGCCACCATCCGGGACTAGCGGGGACAGATACGCAGCATTTT.

The rearrangement uses TRBV20-1 and TRBJ2-7, with D perhaps TRBD1 (6 bases). Germline-derived CDR1 and CDR2 are DFQATT and SNEGSKA (reference sequence). The CDR3 has 14 residues. Trimming removed 4 bases from V and 1 base from J, with 14 bases in between. The CDR3 loop reads CSAIIQGRSYEQYV. The DNA for the CDR3 is TGCAGTGCTATTATCCAGGGGCGATCCTACGAGCAGTACGTC.

This clonotype was counted only a few times. The chain recombines TRBV7-9 with TRBJ1-2, with 9 bases aligning to TRBD1. The CDR3 has 18 amino acids. CDR1 is SEHNR, CDR2 FQNEAQ, per germline (reference sequence). The V segment lost 5 bases and the J segment 2 bases; nucleotides outside the gene matches: 15. The CDR3 DNA is TGTGCCAGCAGCCACGAACCGGGACAGGGTCCTCTCAACTATGGCTACACCTTC. It is translated as CASSHEPGQGPLNYGYTF.

This clonotype showed up many times. The chain has TRBV18 and TRBJ1-3; 7 bases align to TRBD1. CDR1 and CDR2 (germline): KGHSH, LQKENI. J lost 4 bases, V lost 4 bases, and 13 bases had no gene match. This CDR3 is built from 17 residues. CDR3 residues: CASSLMDHRGTGNTIYF. CDR3 DNA sequence: TGTGCCAGCTCACTGATGGACCACAGGGGTACCGGAAACACCATATATTTT.

This clonotype was counted ten times or more. The chain couples TRBV12-3 or TRBV12-4 to TRBJ2-7; D remains unclear. The V and J ends lost 3 bases and 4 bases respectively, with 7 bases between them. The CDR3 extends over 12 amino acids. CDR3 protein: CASSFSRYEQYF. The CDR3 nucleotides are TGTGCCAGCAGTTTTTCCAGATACGAGCAGTACTTC.

This clonotype was detected a few times. The rearrangement joins TRBV4-1 to TRBJ1-3, with D unresolved. Germline CDR1 and CDR2: MGHRA and YSYEKL. The CDR3 is 15 residues long. The V end was cut by 1 base, the J end by 2 bases, with 9 bases between. CDR3 in DNA: TGCGCCAGCAGCCAAGGCGGATCGCCTGGAAACACCATATATTTT. As protein: CASSQGGSPGNTIYF.

This clonotype has ten or more counts. The chain couples TRBV7-6 to TRBJ2-1; no reliable D call. CDR3 length: 12 residues. The ends were cut back, 4 bases at V and 7 bases at J, with 8 bases in the middle. Looked up from germline, CDR1 is SGHVS and CDR2 is FNYEAQ. CDR3 DNA sequence: TGTGCCAGCAGCTCCGGCCATAATGAGCAGTTCTTC. This codes for CASSSGHNEQFF.